The 17 T cell receptor beta chains listed next were all sequenced from one sample in a study of blood T cell repertoires in COVID-19. Clones were sequenced by immunoSEQ multiplex PCR, and TCRdb holds only the in-frame ones, with some missing. Of fewer than 100,000 clones listed, 70% to 90% are singletons. The material sequenced was peripheral blood. These receptors were taken from a man aged 45-60 years with COVID-19, enrolled during active disease.

This chain connects TRBV24-1 to TRBJ2-1; tentatively, D is TRBD2 (6 bases). The CDR3 totals 18 residues. Trimming left V 4 bases short and J 0 bases short, with 18 bases between. Germline CDR1 KGHDR, CDR2 SFDVKD. In DNA form, the CDR3 reads TGTGCCACCAGTGACCGCAGACTTAGCGGTACCTCCTACAATGAGCAGTTCTTC. Translated: CATSDRRLSGTSYNEQFF.

The chain has TRBV2 and TRBJ2-5; 9 nucleotides line up with TRBD2. CDR1 and CDR2 from the germline V gene are SNHLY and FYNNEI. Trimming at V came to 6 bases and at J to 5 bases, leaving 10 bases not matched to a gene. The CDR3 is made up of 15 amino acids. CDR3 region: CASRVLSGRGETQYF. The CDR3 coding sequence is TGTGCCAGCAGGGTACTTAGCGGGAGAGGGGAGACCCAGTACTTC.

The V gene is TRBV7-9, the J gene TRBJ2-7, with 9 nucleotides matching TRBD2. CDR1 is SEHNR and CDR2 is FQNEAQ in the germline V gene (reference sequence). This CDR3 has 14 residues. V lost 3 bases to trimming and J lost 2 bases; unmatched junction nucleotides: 2. CDR3 sequence: CASSFLAGTYEQYF. CDR3 bases: TGTGCCAGCAGCTTTCTAGCGGGGACCTACGAGCAGTACTTC.

This chain uses TRBV5-1 with TRBJ1-2; a weak D match, TRBD1 (5 bases). CDR3 length equals 15 residues. Trimming left V 0 bases short and J 2 bases short, with 11 bases between. Germline assignment: CDR1 SGHRS and CDR2 YFSETQ. Written as DNA, the CDR3 is TGCGCCAGCAGCTTGGGGACAAACCAAAACTATGGCTACACCTTC. Its translation: CASSLGTNQNYGYTF. Looking up the rest from reference TRBV5-1 and TRBJ1-2 gives the full variable domain: KAGVTQTPRYLIKTRGQQVTLSCSPISGHRSVSWYQQTPGQGLQFLFEYFSETQRNKGNFPGRFSGRQFSNSRSEMNVSTLELGDSALYLCASSLGTNQNYGYTFGSGTRLTVV.

In this sample, this clone turned up a few times. The chain couples TRBV28 to TRBJ2-3; 12 bases are a match to TRBD2. The junction had 1 base not matched to a gene; V was cut back by 6 bases and J by 0 bases. This CDR3 spans 15 amino acids. Germline V gene lookup returns CDR1 MDHEN and CDR2 SYDVKM. Written as DNA, the CDR3 is TGTGCCAGCAGGACTAGCGGGAGAAGCACAGATACGCAGTATTTT. This sequence encodes CASRTSGRSTDTQYF.

The V call is TRBV10-3, the J call TRBJ2-3, with 14 bases aligning to TRBD2. V dropped 5 bases and J dropped 4; count of bases not matched to a gene: 2. This CDR3 contains 15 residues. CDR1 and CDR2 (germline): ENHRY, SYGVKD. The CDR3 nucleotides are TGTGCCATCAGTAGACTAGCGGGAGGGCCAGATACGCAGTATTTT. This gives the protein CAISRLAGGPDTQYF.

This chain joins TRBV25-1 and TRBJ2-3, with a weak D call TRBD2 (7 bases). The germline gives CDR1 MGHDK, CDR2 SYGVNS. This CDR3 has 15 residues. V shed 3 bases and J shed 4 bases, with 14 bases lying between them. DNA for the CDR3: TGTGCCAGCAGTGATGGGGGGGCGAGGGCAGATACGCAGTATTTT. It is translated as CASSDGGARADTQYF.

The rearrangement joins TRBV28 to TRBJ2-7, with no clear D. Per germline, CDR1 MDHEN and CDR2 SYDVKM. Trimming stripped 4 bases from V and 5 bases from J, with 12 bases between. This CDR3 has 13 residues. The CDR3 DNA reads TGTGCCAGCAGTTCAACGCGCTTTGACGAGCAGTACTTC. Protein: CASSSTRFDEQYF.

This sequence joins TRBV28 and TRBJ1-5, with 7 positions matching TRBD1. Germline V CDR1 and CDR2: MDHEN, SYDVKM. J lost 0 bases, V lost 8 bases, and 13 bases had no gene match. The CDR3 is 17 residues long. The CDR3: CASRPTGELYSNQPQHF. CDR3 DNA: TGTGCCAGCCGCCCAACAGGGGAACTTTATAGCAATCAGCCCCAGCATTTT. Together with reference TRBV28 and TRBJ1-5, the CDR3 gives the full variable domain: DVKVTQSSRYLVKRTGEKVFLECVQDMDHENMFWYRQDPGLGLRLIYFSYDVKMKEKGDIPEGYSVSREKKERFSLILESASTNQTSMYLCASRPTGELYSNQPQHFGDGTRLSIL.

The J gene is TRBJ1-3, the V gene TRBV5-6; D ambiguous. CDR1 and CDR2 from the germline V gene are SGHDT and YYEEEE. The CDR3 has 16 amino acids. The V end lost 0 bases, the J end lost 3 bases, and 13 bases lay between the germline ends. CDR3 sequence (DNA): TGTGCCAGCAGCTTGGGGAGGGTAGACCTTGGAAACACCATATATTTT. The encoded protein is CASSLGRVDLGNTIYF.

The CDR3 sequence is CASSGDSNTGELFF. CDR3 in DNA: TGTGCCAGCAGTGGGGACTCGAACACCGGGGAGCTGTTTTTT. V gene TRBV25-1 combines with J gene TRBJ2-2; the D gene is possibly TRBD2 (6 bases). CDR1 and CDR2 from the germline V gene are MGHDK and SYGVNS. The CDR3 length is 14 residues. Trimming took 4 bases from V and 0 from J, leaving 6 bases between them.

The chain has TRBV6-5 and TRBJ2-4; maybe TRBD1 (6 bases). Germline V gives CDR1 MNHEY, CDR2 SVGAGI. The CDR3 consists of 13 residues. The ends were cut back, 6 bases at V and 4 bases at J, with 10 bases in the middle. CDR3 amino acids: CASSTGQKNIQYF. CDR3 in DNA: TGTGCCAGCAGCACGGGACAAAAAAACATTCAGTACTTC.

In DNA, the CDR3 is TGTGCCAGCAGTTCCCTGGGACAGGGAGGAGAAAAACTGTTTTTT. Translating gives CASSSLGQGGEKLFF. The chain links TRBV27 to TRBJ1-4; the match to TRBD1 covers 9 bases. The germline V gene encodes CDR1 MNHEY and CDR2 SMNVEV (reference sequence). The V gene end was trimmed by 4 bases and the J gene end by 8 bases; junction bases not matched to a gene: 8. The CDR3 has 15 amino acids.

Of note for this clone: A much larger clone sits a single nucleotide away, making a read error possible. The CDR3 DNA is TGTGCCAGCAGCTTACCGGGAGGGAACACCGGGGAGCTGTTTTTT. Translated: CASSLPGGNTGELFF. The gene calls are TRBV7-2 and TRBJ2-2; 7 bases map to TRBD2. The V and J ends lost 2 bases and 1 base, in that order; junction bases with no gene match: 1. In germline, CDR1 is SGHTA, CDR2 FQGNSA. The CDR3 totals 15 residues.

The CDR3 coding sequence is TGTGCCAGCAGCCGCGTAAGAGGTGGATCAGCGGGGGACACAGATACGCAGTATTTT. Protein: CASSRVRGGSAGDTDTQYF. This chain joins TRBV3-1 (or the pseudogene TRBV3-2) and TRBJ2-3, with 8 positions matching TRBD2. Germline CDR1 is LGHDT and CDR2 is YNNKEL (reference sequence). V shed 4 bases and J 2 bases; nucleotides not matched to a gene: 17. The CDR3 covers 19 residues.

The chain recombines TRBV28 with TRBJ1-6; perhaps TRBD1 as D (6 bases). Germline CDR1 reads MDHEN; CDR2 reads SYDVKM. This CDR3 spans 17 amino acids. The V end was cut by 5 bases, the J end by 0 bases, with 14 bases between. The CDR3 reads CASSPRGGRSYNSPLHF. For the CDR3, the DNA is TGTGCCAGCAGTCCTCGGGGGGGGCGCTCCTATAATTCACCCCTCCACTTT.

This chain links TRBV5-1 with TRBJ2-3; possible D gene TRBD2, 5 bases. CDR3 size: 14 residues. V shed 5 bases and J shed 4 bases, with 14 bases lying between them. The germline CDR1 and CDR2 sequences are SGHRS and YFSETQ. The CDR3 DNA reads TGCGCCAGCAGTCAGGCCTCGCGGGCAGATACGCAGTATTTT. This codes for CASSQASRADTQYF.